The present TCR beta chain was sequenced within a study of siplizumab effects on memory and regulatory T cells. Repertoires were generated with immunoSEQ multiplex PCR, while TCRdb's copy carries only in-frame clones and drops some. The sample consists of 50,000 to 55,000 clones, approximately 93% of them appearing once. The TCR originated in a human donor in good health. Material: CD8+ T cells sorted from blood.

The CDR3: CASSLGHNYGYTF. The CDR3 DNA follows: TGTGCCAGCAGCTTGGGACATAACTATGGCTACACCTTC. V is TRBV7-9 and J is TRBJ1-2, with D possibly being TRBD1 (6 bases). Trimming shortened V by 3 bases and J by 1 base, and 6 bases separated the two germline ends. This CDR3 has 13 amino acids. Germline V gives CDR1 SEHNR, CDR2 FQNEAQ (reference sequence).